The 20 T cell receptor beta chains below were found in one sample sequenced in a study of cytomegalovirus exposure and HLA in healthy donors. Primers included in the PCR were 60 Vbeta and 13 Jbeta primers. Sequenced by immunoSEQ multiplex PCR; TCRdb stores in-frame clones only, minus some. The sample gives 200,000 to 250,000 clones, around 73% of which show up once; 3% to 4.5% is in the top ten. Sequenced material: PBMCs. The receptors come from a male donor in good health and CMV-seronegative.

This clone was seen only a few times. J is TRBJ1-1 and V is TRBV2, with 10 bases lining up with TRBD1. Trimming cost V 6 bases and J 6 bases; bases outside gene matches: 4. Per the germline V gene, CDR1 is SNHLY and CDR2 is FYNNEI. The CDR3 has 13 residues. The CDR3 region is CASSPGTGAEAFF. CDR3 sequence (DNA): TGTGCCAGCAGCCCCGGGACAGGGGCTGAAGCTTTCTTT.

As DNA, the CDR3 is TGTGCCAGCAGTCTTCCCCCGGGAGTAGCGGGAGTAGTCACCGGGGAGCTGTTTTTT. It codes for CASSLPPGVAGVVTGELFF. The chain joins TRBV27 to TRBJ2-2, with 9 bases aligning to TRBD2. CDR1 is MNHEY, CDR2 SMNVEV, per germline (reference sequence). V shed 5 bases and J 4 bases; nucleotides not matched to a gene: 17. The CDR3 totals 19 residues.

This clone was detected once. This chain connects TRBV5-4 to TRBJ2-3; maybe TRBD2 (6 bases). The ends were cut back, 3 bases at V and 0 bases at J, with 8 bases in the middle. Germline assignment: CDR1 SGHNT and CDR2 YYREEE (reference sequence). There are 14 residues in the CDR3. In DNA form, the CDR3 reads TGTGCCAGCAGCTCTAGCGTTAGCACAGATACGCAGTATTTT. Its protein is CASSSSVSTDTQYF.

V and J are TRBV27 and TRBJ2-6, with 7 bases lining up with TRBD1. The germline V gene has CDR1 MNHEY and CDR2 SMNVEV (reference sequence). The V segment lost 3 bases and the J segment 1 base; nucleotides outside the gene matches: 6. The CDR3 covers 17 residues. For the CDR3, the DNA is TGTGCCAGCAGTTTGACAGGGTTTTATTCTGGGGCCAACGTCCTGACTTTC. This gives the protein CASSLTGFYSGANVLTF.

V usage is TRBV5-1 and J usage is TRBJ2-7; TRBD1 matches 9 bases. The CDR3 covers 14 residues. The ends lost 4 bases at V and 6 bases at J; junction bases unmatched: 8. Germline values: CDR1 SGHRS, CDR2 YFSETQ. CDR3 in amino acids: CASSLRDRDLEQYF. The CDR3 nucleotides are TGCGCCAGCAGCCTCCGGGACAGGGACCTCGAGCAGTACTTC.

As concerns this clone: Other nucleotide sequences in the sample specify the same CDR3. The chain uses TRBV19 and TRBJ2-7, with 9 positions matching TRBD1. The CDR3 totals 15 residues. V shed 3 bases and J 0 bases; nucleotides not matched to a gene: 3. Germline V gene lookup returns CDR1 LNHDA and CDR2 SQIVND (reference sequence). The CDR3 is CASSIGTGLSYEQYF. CDR3 nucleotides: TGTGCCAGTAGTATCGGGACAGGGCTCTCCTACGAGCAGTACTTC.

V usage is TRBV30 and J usage is TRBJ1-5; TRBD1 might be the D (6 bases). The germline V gene encodes CDR1 GTSNPN and CDR2 SVGIG (reference sequence). V was cut by 7 bases and J by 0 bases, with 10 bases left in between. This CDR3 is built from 13 residues. This chain's CDR3 is CAFGQNSNQPQHF. CDR3 DNA sequence: TGTGCCTTTGGACAGAATAGCAATCAGCCCCAGCATTTT.

The rearrangement joins TRBV19 to TRBJ2-7, with TRBD2 matching over 12 bases. The CDR3 contains 15 residues. The trim removed 8 bases at V and 2 bases at J, leaving 7 bases unmatched. CDR1 and CDR2 from the germline V gene are LNHDA and SQIVND (reference sequence). CDR3 loop: CASGTSGLTTYEQYF. The CDR3 coding sequence is TGTGCCAGTGGGACTAGCGGGTTAACAACCTACGAGCAGTACTTC.

This clone occurred once. V gene TRBV19 combines with J gene TRBJ2-1; 12 positions agree with TRBD2. This CDR3 spans 13 amino acids. Germline V gene lookup returns CDR1 LNHDA and CDR2 SQIVND (reference sequence). J lost 8 bases, V lost 9 bases, and 5 bases had no gene match. CDR3 nucleotides: TGTGCCAGCGGACTAGCGGGAATCGATGAGCAGTTCTTC. Amino acid sequence: CASGLAGIDEQFF.

The rearrangement links TRBV6-1 to TRBJ2-5; D not resolved. Trimming left V 2 bases short and J 2 bases short, with 9 bases between. Germline loops: CDR1 MNHNS, CDR2 SASEGT. The CDR3 sequence is 14 residues long. CDR3 coding DNA: TGTGCCAGCAGTGAATGGGCAGCTCAAGAGACCCAGTACTTC. It yields the protein CASSEWAAQETQYF.

Concerning this clone: One junction end does not reproduce the germline sequence, and a read error may be involved. The chain combines TRBV6-5 with TRBJ2-2; 9 bases match TRBD1. In germline, CDR1 is MNHEY, CDR2 SVGAGI. The CDR3 runs to 15 residues. CDR3 protein: CASRQQGANTGELFF. CDR3 DNA sequence: TGTGCCAGCAGACAACAGGGGGCGAATACCGGGGAGCTGTTTTTT.

Remarks on this clone: A junction boundary mismatches the germline segment, possibly from a read error. The chain uses TRBV7-9 and TRBJ2-5; 8 bases line up with TRBD2. Germline CDR1 and CDR2: SEHNR and FQNEAQ (reference sequence). The CDR3 totals 14 residues. CDR3 coding DNA: TGTTCCAGCAGCGCACCGGGACTAGAGGAGACCCAGTACTTC. It translates to CSSSAPGLEETQYF.

The V gene is TRBV5-1, the J gene TRBJ1-1, with 8 bases lining up with TRBD1. The CDR3 is 14 amino acids. CDR1 is SGHRS, CDR2 YFSETQ, per germline. V trimming: 4 bases; J trimming: 5 bases; junction bases outside the gene matches: 7. DNA for the CDR3: TGCGCCAGCAGCCACGGGACAGGTAAAACTGAAGCTTTCTTT. Amino acid sequence: CASSHGTGKTEAFF.

This chain uses TRBV13 with TRBJ2-1, with D possibly being TRBD2 (6 bases). CDR3 length equals 15 residues. CDR1 PRHDT and CDR2 FYEKMQ come from the germline V gene (reference sequence). V shed 5 bases and J shed 0 bases, with 11 bases lying between them. The CDR3: CASSQWGDSYNEQFF. In DNA, the CDR3 is TGTGCCAGCAGCCAGTGGGGGGACTCCTACAATGAGCAGTTCTTC.

The J gene is TRBJ1-2, the V gene TRBV2, with D possibly matching TRBD1 (5 bases). Germline V gene lookup returns CDR1 SNHLY and CDR2 FYNNEI. CDR3 size: 15 residues. Trimming pared 6 bases from V and 5 bases from J, leaving 19 bases between. CDR3 loop: CASSAGGRFIYGYTF. DNA of the CDR3: TGTGCCAGCAGCGCGGGGGGACGGTTTATTTATGGCTACACCTTC.

V gene TRBV30 combines with J gene TRBJ2-7; D gene uncertain. Trimming removed 2 bases at V and 7 bases at J, with 12 bases between. The CDR3 covers 12 residues. Germline loops: CDR1 GTSNPN, CDR2 SVGIG (reference sequence). DNA for the CDR3: TGTGCCTGGAGTAGGCTAGAAGGTGAGCAGTACTTC. Amino acids: CAWSRLEGEQYF.

In regard to this clone: One junction end does not reproduce the germline sequence, and a read error may be involved. V is TRBV7-3 and J is TRBJ2-7; 8 nucleotides agree with TRBD2. Germline CDR1 is SGHTA and CDR2 is FQGTGA. This CDR3 spans 15 amino acids. The chain's CDR3 is CASSREGVGSYKQYF. In nucleotides, the CDR3 is TGTGCCAGCAGCCGGGAGGGGGTCGGGTCCTACAAGCAGTACTTC.

This chain links TRBV7-3 with TRBJ2-2; D might be TRBD1 (6 bases). The CDR3 length is 16 residues. The V end was cut by 5 bases, the J end by 1 base, with 14 bases between. The V gene's germline CDR1 is SGHTA and CDR2 FQGTGA. In DNA form, the CDR3 reads TGTGCCAGCAGCCACCCGGACAGAATGAACACCGGGGAGCTGTTTTTT. Translating it yields CASSHPDRMNTGELFF.

The chain uses TRBV7-3 and TRBJ2-2; TRBD2 aligns across 10 bases. The CDR3 contains 19 residues. Looked up from germline, CDR1 is SGHTA and CDR2 is FQGTGA. The J segment lost 0 bases and the V segment lost 2 bases, leaving 9 bases of the junction unmatched. The CDR3: CASSLRHGTSATNTGELFF. The CDR3 DNA follows: TGTGCCAGCAGCTTACGTCACGGGACTAGCGCAACGAACACCGGGGAGCTGTTTTTT.

The rearrangement links TRBV10-3 to TRBJ2-7, with a weak D call TRBD1 (5 bases). The CDR3 is 14 residues long. Trimming pared 4 bases from V and 3 bases from J, leaving 13 bases between. Per germline, CDR1 ENHRY and CDR2 SYGVKD. The CDR3 is CAISAGQGDYEQYF. CDR3 nucleotides: TGTGCCATCAGTGCCGGCCAGGGCGACTACGAGCAGTACTTC.